The present T cell receptor (beta chain) was sequenced within a study of PD-1 blockade in classical Hodgkin lymphoma. Study-wide context: Once every 2 weeks, patients received intravenous nivolumab at 3 mg/kg. Study-level results: Newly diagnosed patients were reported to exhibit reduced baseline TCR diversity relative to healthy donors.

TCRdb's table, derived via immunoSEQ multiplex PCR, lists solely in-frame clones and lacks some. The data hold roughly 92,000 clones, with 80% to 95% observed a single time. In regard to this clone: Its target is not known.

After autologous stem cell transplantation all patients relapsed, and prior brentuximab vedotin exposure differed between cohorts. The CDR3 loop spans 15 amino acids. The V and J ends lost 1 base and 2 bases respectively, with 12 bases between them. Germline loops: CDR1 SQVTM, CDR2 ANQGSEA. The source of this sequence is a human donor with classical Hodgkin lymphoma. J is TRBJ2-1 and V is TRBV29-1; the D is unclear. The sample here was peripheral blood mononuclear cells (PBMCs), taken at baseline. The CDR3 sequence: CSVEGPAATYNEQFF. Written as DNA, the CDR3 is TGCAGCGTTGAAGGGCCAGCTGCTACCTACAATGAGCAGTTCTTC.